This entry lists 7 T cell receptor beta chains sequenced from one sample in a study of tissue T cells after allogeneic stem cell transplantation. The table came from immunoSEQ multiplex PCR; TCRdb's copy has only in-frame clones and leaves some out. The sample holds approximately 50,000 clones, about three quarters seen once. Sequencing input: sorted cells pooled from one or two spleens. These receptor sequences come from a pool of C57BL/6 mice in good health.

Of note for this clone: The germline and genes are mouse ones. The read halts 1 residue ahead of the CDR3 end, with the missing end drawn from the germline J gene. The genes are TRBV13-3 and TRBJ2-7; no clear D. Looked up from germline, CDR1 is NNHDY and CDR2 is SYVADS. Trimming left V 2 bases short and J 7 bases short, with 10 bases between. The CDR3 has 12 amino acids. CDR3 DNA (partial): TGTGCCAGCAGTGACCCGGTCCCAGAACAGTAC. Translation: CASSDPVPEQY. The full CDR3 is CASSDPVPEQYF.

Of note for this clone: The gene symbols are mouse symbols. The read finishes 1 residue shy of the CDR3 end, and the germline J gene is used to complete it. Distinct nucleotide sequences in the sample also encode this CDR3. V is TRBV15 and J is TRBJ2-7; TRBD2 matches at 11 bases. With 5 bases clipped from V and 5 bases from J, the junction kept 2 bases outside the gene matches. The CDR3 contains 13 residues. From germline, CDR1 is SGHND and CDR2 FRSKSL. The CDR3 loop reads CASSPGLGDEQYF. Partial CDR3 DNA: TGTGCCAGCAGTCCGGGACTGGGGGATGAACAGTAC.

A remark on this clone: All gene names here are mouse names. The read ends 1 residue before the CDR3 terminus; that terminus is restored from the germline J gene. The chain joins TRBV20 to TRBJ2-3; tentatively, D is TRBD2 (6 bases). Germline CDR1 GFQATS, CDR2 STVNSAI. The CDR3 loop spans 14 amino acids. The V and J ends lost 1 base and 0 bases respectively, with 8 bases between them. The part of the CDR3 DNA that was read is TGTGGTGCTAGGGTGGGGGTTAGTGCAGAAACGCTGTAT. As protein: CGARVGVSAETLY. In full, the CDR3 is CGARVGVSAETLYF.

As for this clone: Each gene name is a mouse one. Read data end 1 residue before the CDR3 end; the end is taken from the germline J gene. The chain employs TRBV12-1 and TRBJ2-7, with TRBD1 matching over 7 bases. Germline V gene data show CDR1 as SGHSN and CDR2 as HYEKVE. CDR3 size: 12 residues. The V gene end was trimmed by 0 bases and the J gene end by 5 bases; junction bases not matched to a gene: 0. CDR3 in amino acids: CASSLDRDEQYF. The sequenced part of the CDR3 DNA is TGTGCCAGCTCTCTCGACAGGGATGAACAGTAC. The complete variable domain, with remaining parts taken from reference TRBV12-1 and TRBJ2-7, reads DSGVVQSPRHIIKEKGGRSVLTCIPISGHSNVVWYQQTLGKELKFLIQHYEKVERDKGFLPSRFSVQQFDDYHSEMNMSALELEDSAMYFCASSLDRDEQYFGPGTRLTVL.

For this clone: Germline and genes: mouse. The CDR3 goes on 1 residue after the read ends, and that part is filled in from the germline J gene. V and J are TRBV5 and TRBJ1-6; D gene ambiguous. TRBJ1-6 is an ORF, and what it does is uncertain. Trimming shortened V by 0 bases and J by 3 bases, and 3 bases separated the two germline ends. The CDR3 extends over 14 amino acids. Germline assignment: CDR1 LGHNA and CDR2 YNLKQL (reference sequence). CDR3 amino acids: CASSQDSYNSPLYF. CDR3 bases read: TGTGCCAGCAGCCAAGACAGCTATAATTCGCCCCTCTAC.

Worth noting for this clone: The genes and germline here are from mouse. The CDR3 end lies 1 residue beyond the end of the read and is filled in from the germline J gene. This chain links TRBV2 with TRBJ2-7; TRBD2 agrees at 7 bases. Germline values: CDR1 LGHNA, CDR2 YSYQKL. The ends lost 2 bases at V and 0 bases at J; junction bases unmatched: 4. The CDR3 extends over 15 amino acids. The DNA read from the CDR3 is TGTGCCAGCAGCCAAACTGGGGTGAGCTCCTATGAACAGTAC. It codes for CASSQTGVSSYEQY. The whole CDR3 protein is CASSQTGVSSYEQYF.

Of note for this clone: Gene names follow the mouse nomenclature. Read data end 1 residue before the CDR3 end; the end is taken from the germline J gene. The V gene is TRBV12-2, the J gene TRBJ2-7, with 10 bases lining up with TRBD2. Looked up from germline, CDR1 is SGHLS and CDR2 is HYDKME. The CDR3 is 14 residues long. J lost 4 bases, V lost 3 bases, and 5 bases had no gene match. The covered CDR3 bases are TGTGCCAGCTCTTTACTGGGGGGGTTTTATGAACAGTAC. This gives the protein CASSLLGGFYEQY. The full CDR3 is CASSLLGGFYEQYF.